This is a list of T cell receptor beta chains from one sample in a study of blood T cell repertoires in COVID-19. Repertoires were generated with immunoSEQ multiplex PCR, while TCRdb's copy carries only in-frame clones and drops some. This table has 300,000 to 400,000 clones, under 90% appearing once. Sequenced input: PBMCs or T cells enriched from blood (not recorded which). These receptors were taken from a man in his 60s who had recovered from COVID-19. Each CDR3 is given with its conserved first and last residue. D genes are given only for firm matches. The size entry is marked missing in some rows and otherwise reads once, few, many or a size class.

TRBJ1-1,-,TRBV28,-,CASSEPRDKSNTEAFF,TGTGCCAGCAGCGAACCCCGGGACAAATCGAACACTGAAGCTTTCTTT
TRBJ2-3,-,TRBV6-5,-,CASSFSLSSTDTQYF,TGTGCCAGCAGTTTCTCTTTGTCTAGCACAGATACGCAGTATTTT
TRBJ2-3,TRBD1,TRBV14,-,CASSRTGVADTQYF,TGTGCCAGCAGCCGGACAGGGGTCGCAGATACGCAGTATTTT
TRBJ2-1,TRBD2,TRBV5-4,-,CASSLGGLAGGNEQFF,TGTGCCAGCAGCTTGGGGGGGCTAGCGGGAGGCAATGAGCAGTTCTTC
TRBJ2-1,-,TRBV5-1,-,CASSLGQASYNEQFF,TGCGCCAGCAGCTTGGGACAGGCCTCCTACAATGAGCAGTTCTTC
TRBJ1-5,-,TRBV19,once,CASSMFSTGGALSNQPQHF,TGTGCCAGTAGTATGTTCTCCACAGGAGGGGCCCTAAGCAATCAGCCCCAGCATTTT
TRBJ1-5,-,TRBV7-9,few,CASSLGGGPNQPQHF,TGTGCCAGCAGCCTAGGGGGAGGACCCAATCAGCCCCAGCATTTT
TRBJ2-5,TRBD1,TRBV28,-,CASSPGLTGTVQETQYF,TGTGCCAGCAGCCCGGGGTTAACCGGGACAGTACAAGAGACCCAGTACTTC
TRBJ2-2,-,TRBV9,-,CASSVVPGATGELFF,TGTGCCAGCAGCGTAGTTCCAGGGGCCACCGGGGAGCTGTTTTTT
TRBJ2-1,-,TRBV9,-,CASSPTSPRKQFF,TGTGCCAGCAGCCCCACTAGCCCTAGAAAGCAGTTCTTC
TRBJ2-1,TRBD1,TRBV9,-,CASSVAGGQAYNEQFF,TGTGCCAGCAGCGTAGCTGGGGGACAGGCCTACAATGAGCAGTTCTTC
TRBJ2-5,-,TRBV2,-,CASTLGPGSQETQYF,TGTGCCAGCACCCTAGGCCCCGGGTCCCAAGAGACCCAGTACTTC
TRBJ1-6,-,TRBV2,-,CASNQGGSPLHF,TGTGCCAGCAACCAGGGAGGCTCACCCCTCCACTTT
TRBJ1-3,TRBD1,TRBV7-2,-,CASSSGQGSSGNTIYF,TGTGCCAGCAGCTCCGGACAGGGCAGCTCTGGAAACACCATATATTTT
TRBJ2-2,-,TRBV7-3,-,CASRIYNTGELFF,TGTGCCAGCAGAATCTACAACACCGGGGAGCTGTTTTTT
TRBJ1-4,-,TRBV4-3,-,CASSQGPGGAGYEKLFF,TGCGCCAGCAGCCAAGGGCCCGGGGGAGCAGGGTATGAAAAACTGTTTTTT
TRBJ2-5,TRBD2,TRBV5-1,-,CASSLGGGQETQYF,TGCGCCAGCAGCTTGGGGGGAGGGCAAGAGACCCAGTACTTC
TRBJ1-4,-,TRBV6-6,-,CASSQQGKMSEKLFF,TGTGCCAGCAGCCAACAGGGTAAAATGAGTGAAAAACTGTTTTTT
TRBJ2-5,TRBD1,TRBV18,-,CASSPPGQGQETQYF,TGTGCCAGCTCACCACCGGGACAGGGCCAAGAGACCCAGTACTTC
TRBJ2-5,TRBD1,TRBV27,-,CASSLGQGLETQYF,TGTGCCAGCAGTTTAGGACAGGGTTTGGAGACCCAGTACTTC
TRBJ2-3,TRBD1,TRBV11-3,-,CASSTRTGGDTQYF,TGTGCCAGCAGCACCCGGACAGGGGGAGATACGCAGTATTTT
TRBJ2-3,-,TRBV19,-,CASSVVGLTDTQYF,TGTGCCAGTAGCGTGGTCGGTCTCACAGATACGCAGTATTTT
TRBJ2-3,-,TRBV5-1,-,CASSLQGGADTQYF,TGCGCCAGCAGCCTACAGGGAGGGGCAGATACGCAGTATTTT
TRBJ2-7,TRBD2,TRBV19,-,CASSIGVSGSYEQYF,TGTGCCAGTAGTATAGGGGTTAGCGGGAGCTACGAGCAGTACTTC
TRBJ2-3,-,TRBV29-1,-,CSVFSDNNFAQYF,TGCAGCGTTTTCTCGGACAATAACTTCGCGCAGTATTTT
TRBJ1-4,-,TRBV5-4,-,CASSLGAVGEKLFF,TGTGCCAGCAGCTTGGGGGCAGTTGGGGAAAAACTGTTTTTT
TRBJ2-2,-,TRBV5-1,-,CAAGGGNTGELFF,TGCGCCGCCGGCGGAGGGAACACCGGGGAGCTGTTTTTT
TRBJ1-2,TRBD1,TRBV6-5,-,CASSYQGGHGYTF,TGTGCCAGCAGTTACCAGGGGGGCCATGGCTACACCTTC